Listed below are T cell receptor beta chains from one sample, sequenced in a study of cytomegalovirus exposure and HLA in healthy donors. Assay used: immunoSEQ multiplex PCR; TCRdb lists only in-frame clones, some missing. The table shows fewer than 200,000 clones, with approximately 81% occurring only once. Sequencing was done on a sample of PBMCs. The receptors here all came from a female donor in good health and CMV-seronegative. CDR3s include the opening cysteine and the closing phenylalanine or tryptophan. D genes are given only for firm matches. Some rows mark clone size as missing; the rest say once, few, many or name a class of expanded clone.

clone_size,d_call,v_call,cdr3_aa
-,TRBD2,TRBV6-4,CASSDSSGQETSGRFFYNEQFF
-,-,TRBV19,CASSIGPGGLETQYF
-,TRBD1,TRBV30,CAWSADRVQEKLFF
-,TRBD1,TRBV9,CASSAQGQAYEQYF
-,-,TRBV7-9,CASSLVSAGWAEAFF
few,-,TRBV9,CASSVAPTENSPLHF
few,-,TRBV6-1,CASSETQGNTGELFF
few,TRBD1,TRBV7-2,CASSLMTGSYEQYF
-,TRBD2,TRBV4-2,CASSQRTSGGLSSYNEQFF
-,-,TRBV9,CASSEGGAYNQPQHF
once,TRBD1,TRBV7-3,CASSLEQGPQETQYF
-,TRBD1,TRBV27,CASSSRQGRGNQPQHF
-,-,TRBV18,CASSFSSGTGNTIYF
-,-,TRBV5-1,CASSFNNVGSNEQFF
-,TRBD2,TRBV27,CASLRGGTGELFF
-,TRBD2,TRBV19,CASSRNERGGNEQFF